This T cell receptor beta chain was recovered during a study of beta chain features in type 1 diabetes. Every donor had blood drawn once into heparin, around 120 mL on average. Staining for CD45RO/CCR7/CD25/CD127/CD95/CD27 allowed sorting of CD4+ naive, central memory, regulatory and stem cell-like memory cells. Study-wide results and limits: Shorter TCRB CDR3s, moderately but significantly so, marked every one of the four CD4+ subsets in Type 1 diabetes patients.

In regard to this clone: Its specificity is not known.

The CDR3 spans 16 residues. V lost 2 bases and J lost 4; bases outside the gene matches: 11. CDR1 SGHRS and CDR2 YFSETQ come from the germline V gene. Sequenced material consisted of expressed TCRB transcripts (all of the isolated RNA was reverse transcribed). Only in-frame clones appear in the TCRdb table, and some are missing; sequencing was by immunoSEQ multiplex PCR. Among 60,000 to 75,000 clones listed, more than 45% were seen once. This receptor was taken from a young man with type 1 diabetes. Material: central memory CD4+ T cells from blood. The chain has TRBV5-1 and TRBJ1-1, with TRBD1 identical over 7 bases. The CDR3 DNA reads TGCGCCAGCAGCTTTGCGGCAGGGGGAGTTGGCACTGAAGCTTTCTTT. This translates into CASSFAAGGVGTEAFF.